This TCR beta chain was identified in a study of tumor-infiltrating lymphocytes in primary liver carcinoma. Trimming at V came to 11 bases and at J to 7 bases, leaving 16 bases not matched to a gene. CDR1 is SGHAT and CDR2 is FQDESV in the germline V gene (reference sequence). The CDR3 runs 14 residues. About this clonotype itself: Its antigen is as yet unknown.

Study-level points and caveats: Lower overlap was observed for tumor-adjacent and tumor-blood pairs relative to tumor region pairs. Tumors carried a top-250-clone fraction significantly exceeding that of blood (p = 0.039).

Constant-region priming of 500 ng total RNA yielded TCR beta cDNA. Slightly modified ARM-PCR with three nested multiplex PCR rounds yielded TCR beta libraries. With TRBV1-TRBV30 forward primers and a C-beta reverse primer, the first two PCR rounds were run for around 10 cycles each. TCRdb re-called the multiplex PCR reads with MiXCR, one entry per CDR3 protein. The sample has 320,000 or so distinct CDR3 sequences, 55% to 65% seen once; the top ten hold roughly 9%. Germline DNA was also extracted, with blood RNA taken from unsorted whole blood. Sequences were obtained from peripheral blood. The origin of this receptor is a man aged 40-49 years with primary liver carcinoma and hepatitis B virus infection. The chain couples TRBV11-1 to TRBJ2-5; 7 bases match TRBD1. The CDR3: CAGTPGTGVVTQYF. For the CDR3, the DNA is TGTGCCGGCACCCCCGGAACAGGGGTAGTGACCCAGTACTTC.